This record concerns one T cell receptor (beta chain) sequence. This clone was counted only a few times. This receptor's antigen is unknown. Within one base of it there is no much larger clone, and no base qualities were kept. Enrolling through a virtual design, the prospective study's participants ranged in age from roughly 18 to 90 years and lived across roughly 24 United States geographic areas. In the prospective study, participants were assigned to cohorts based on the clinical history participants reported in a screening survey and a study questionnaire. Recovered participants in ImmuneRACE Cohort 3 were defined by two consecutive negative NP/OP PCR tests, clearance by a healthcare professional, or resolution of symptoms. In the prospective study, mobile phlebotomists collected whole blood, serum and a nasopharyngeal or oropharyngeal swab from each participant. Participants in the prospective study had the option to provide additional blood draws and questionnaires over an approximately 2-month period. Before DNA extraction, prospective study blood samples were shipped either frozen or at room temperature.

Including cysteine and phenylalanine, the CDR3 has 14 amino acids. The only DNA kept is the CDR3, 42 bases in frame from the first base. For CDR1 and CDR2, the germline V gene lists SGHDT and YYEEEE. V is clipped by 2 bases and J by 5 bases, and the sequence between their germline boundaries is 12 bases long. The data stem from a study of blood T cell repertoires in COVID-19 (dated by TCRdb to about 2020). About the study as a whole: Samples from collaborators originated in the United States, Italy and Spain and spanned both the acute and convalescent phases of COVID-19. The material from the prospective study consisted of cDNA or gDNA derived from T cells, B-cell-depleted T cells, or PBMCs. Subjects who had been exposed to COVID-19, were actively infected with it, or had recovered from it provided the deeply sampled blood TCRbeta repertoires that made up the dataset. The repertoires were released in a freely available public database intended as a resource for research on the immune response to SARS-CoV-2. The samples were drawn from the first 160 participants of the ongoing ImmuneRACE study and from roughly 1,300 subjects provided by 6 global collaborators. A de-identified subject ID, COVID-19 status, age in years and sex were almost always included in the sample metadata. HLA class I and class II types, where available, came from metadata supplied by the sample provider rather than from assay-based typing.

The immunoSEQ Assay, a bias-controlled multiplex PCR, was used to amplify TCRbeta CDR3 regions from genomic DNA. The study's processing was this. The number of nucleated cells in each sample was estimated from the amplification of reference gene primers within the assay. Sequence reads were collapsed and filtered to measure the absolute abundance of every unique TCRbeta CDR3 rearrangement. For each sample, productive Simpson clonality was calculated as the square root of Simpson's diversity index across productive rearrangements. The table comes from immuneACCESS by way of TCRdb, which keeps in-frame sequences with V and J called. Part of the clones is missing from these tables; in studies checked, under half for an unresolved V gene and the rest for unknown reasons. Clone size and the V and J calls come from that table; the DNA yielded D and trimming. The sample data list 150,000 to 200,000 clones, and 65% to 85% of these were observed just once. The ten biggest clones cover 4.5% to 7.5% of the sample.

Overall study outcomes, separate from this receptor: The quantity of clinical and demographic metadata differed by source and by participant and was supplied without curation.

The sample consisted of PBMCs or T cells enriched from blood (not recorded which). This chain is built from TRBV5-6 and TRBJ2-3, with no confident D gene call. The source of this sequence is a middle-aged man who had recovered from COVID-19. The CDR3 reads CASSFLGREDTQYF. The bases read TGTGCCAGCAGCTTCCTCGGTCGTGAAGATACGCAGTATTTT. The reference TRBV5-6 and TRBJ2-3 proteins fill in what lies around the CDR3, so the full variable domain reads DAGVTQSPTHLIKTRGQQVTLRCSPKSGHDTVSWYQQALGQGPQFIFQYYEEEERQRGNFPDRFSGHQFPNYSSELNVNALLLGDSALYLCASSFLGREDTQYFGPGTRLTVL.